A single sample is the source of the 25 T cell receptor beta chains below, sequenced in a study of T-cell reconstitution after alpha-beta-depleted transplantation in children. The library targeted TCRbeta and was prepared with unique molecular identifiers. TCRdb re-called the PCR reads with MiXCR, one entry per CDR3 protein. The table includes roughly 670,000 distinct CDR3 sequences, 10% to 15% detected once. Sequences were derived from PBMCs, sampled before TCRalphabeta/CD19-depleted stem cell transplant. These receptors were collected from a girl aged 2 to 10 with congenital amegakaryocytic thrombocytopenia, due to receive a stem cell transplant.

This clonotype was counted ten times or more. Here the CDR3 DNA reads TGTGCCAGCAGCTTAATAGCCAAAAACATTCAGTACTTC. As protein: CASSLIAKNIQYF. The V and J genes are TRBV7-2 and TRBJ2-4; D is undetermined. Deletions cut 2 bases from V and 0 bases from J, with 2 bases between. This CDR3 spans 13 amino acids. CDR1 and CDR2 from the germline V gene are SGHTA and FQGNSA. Variable domain in full (rest from reference TRBV7-2 and TRBJ2-4): GAGVSQSPSNKVTEKGKDVELRCDPISGHTALYWYRQSLGQGLEFLIYFQGNSAPDKSGLPSDRFSAERTGGSVSTLTIQRTQQEDSAVYLCASSLIAKNIQYFGAGTRLSVL.

In this sample, this clonotype turned up a few times. The rearrangement joins TRBV4-1 to TRBJ1-6; D is uncertain. The CDR3 sequence is 13 residues long. Trimming removed 1 base at V and 9 bases at J, with 7 bases between. CDR1 and CDR2 from the germline V gene are MGHRA and YSYEKL. The CDR3 region has the DNA TGCGCCAGCAGCCAAGTCATTGGTTCACCCCTCCACTTT. Amino acid sequence: CASSQVIGSPLHF.

The V gene is TRBV12-3 or TRBV12-4, the J gene TRBJ1-1; D is undetermined. The CDR3 has 10 residues. Trimming removed 2 bases at V and 10 bases at J, with 5 bases between. The CDR3 DNA follows: TGTGCCAGCAGTTTAAGGCCAGCTTTCTTT. Translating gives CASSLRPAFF.

This clonotype has ten or more counts. The chain uses TRBV21-1 and TRBJ2-7; TRBD2, the D gene given by the table, was not confirmed from the DNA. TRBV21-1 is flagged as a pseudogene. CDR3 length: 14 residues. The CDR3 here is CASSNFLAVYEQYF. The CDR3 bases are TGTGCCAGCAGCAATTTCCTAGCGGTTTACGAGCAGTACTTC.

This clonotype has more than one count but fewer than ten. V usage is TRBV19 and J usage is TRBJ2-7, with D possibly being TRBD2 (6 bases). CDR3 length equals 14 residues. Deletions cut 7 bases from V and 1 base from J, with 14 bases between. Germline lookup yields CDR1 LNHDA and CDR2 SQIVND (reference sequence). CDR3 sequence reads: CASKVADQSYEQYF. As DNA, the CDR3 is TGTGCCAGTAAGGTAGCGGACCAATCCTACGAGCAGTACTTC.

This clonotype was seen many times. The chain is built from TRBV6-1 and TRBJ2-1; 10 nucleotides align to TRBD2. From germline, CDR1 is MNHNS and CDR2 SASEGT. V was pared by 0 bases and J by 9 bases, with 5 bases of the junction left unmatched. The CDR3 is 15 amino acids. The CDR3, as DNA: TGTGCCAGCAGTGAAGCGGCTAGCGGGGGAGGTGAGCAGTTCTTC. It translates to CASSEAASGGGEQFF.

This clonotype has at least ten counts. The V gene is TRBV2, the J gene TRBJ1-5, with no clear D. CDR1 is SNHLY and CDR2 is FYNNEI in the germline V gene. This CDR3 has 15 amino acids. V lost 3 bases, J lost 9 bases, and 18 bases lay in between. The CDR3 region is CASSDGLGGWWPQHF. The CDR3, as DNA: TGTGCCAGCAGTGATGGTCTGGGCGGATGGTGGCCCCAGCATTTT.

There are a few counts of this clonotype. V gene TRBV24-1 combines with J gene TRBJ2-5, with D possibly matching TRBD2 (5 bases). The ends were cut back, 1 base at V and 1 base at J, with 9 bases in the middle. Germline CDR1 reads KGHDR; CDR2 reads SFDVKD. The CDR3 spans 15 residues. CDR3 protein: CATSDFLGSQETQYF. CDR3 nucleotides: TGTGCCACCAGTGATTTTCTGGGGAGCCAAGAGACCCAGTACTTC.

This CDR3 is CSASDIRASEQYF. The CDR3 DNA reads TGCAGTGCTAGCGACATTCGAGCCAGCGAGCAGTACTTC. The chain employs TRBV20-1 and TRBJ2-7; D is undetermined. The CDR3 sequence is 13 residues long. Per germline, CDR1 DFQATT and CDR2 SNEGSKA (reference sequence). Trimming removed 3 bases from V and 6 bases from J, with 15 bases in between.

This clonotype was detected many times. The chain employs TRBV27 and TRBJ2-2; D unresolved. Germline V gene lookup returns CDR1 MNHEY and CDR2 SMNVEV (reference sequence). The CDR3 has 13 amino acids. V was shortened by 2 bases and J by 13 bases, with 14 bases between the two germline ends. CDR3 residues: CASSLIVQSTLFF. CDR3 sequence (DNA): TGTGCCAGCAGTTTAATTGTACAGAGTACGCTGTTTTTT.

Ten or more counts support this clonotype. The genes are TRBV12-3 or TRBV12-4 and TRBJ2-7; no clear D. Trimming shortened V by 6 bases and J by 7 bases, and 13 bases separated the two germline ends. The CDR3 is 12 residues long. The CDR3 nucleotides read TGTGCCAGCAGCCCTCTTTTATGGGAGCAGTACTTC. This encodes CASSPLLWEQYF.

The chain links TRBV5-1 to TRBJ2-7; D remains unclear. From germline, CDR1 is SGHRS and CDR2 YFSETQ. Trimming stripped 3 bases from V and 1 base from J, with 11 bases between. CDR3 length: 14 amino acids. CDR3 DNA sequence: TGCGCCAGCAGCTCGGACCCGGGTTCCTACGAGCAGTACTTC. It specifies CASSSDPGSYEQYF.

In this sample, this clonotype turned up a few times. The chain uses TRBV7-9 and TRBJ2-7, with D perhaps TRBD1 (7 bases). The CDR3 has 16 amino acids. V dropped 1 base and J dropped 0 bases, with 13 bases sitting between them. Germline values: CDR1 SEHNR, CDR2 FQNEAQ (reference sequence). The CDR3 sequence: CASSLVAGGLSYEQYF. The CDR3 DNA reads TGTGCCAGCAGCTTAGTGGCAGGGGGACTCTCCTACGAGCAGTACTTC.

This clonotype came up many times. The chain joins TRBV5-1 to TRBJ2-5, with D hard to call. CDR1 SGHRS and CDR2 YFSETQ come from the germline V gene. V was pared by 4 bases and J by 2 bases, with 9 bases between. The CDR3 spans 13 residues. The CDR3 sequence: CASSQNGQETQYF. The CDR3 region has the DNA TGCGCCAGCAGCCAGAACGGACAAGAGACCCAGTACTTC.

This chain joins TRBV19 and TRBJ1-6; D is uncertain. This CDR3 spans 15 amino acids. The germline V gene encodes CDR1 LNHDA and CDR2 SQIVND (reference sequence). Trimming shortened V by 3 bases and J by 6 bases, and 12 bases separated the two germline ends. CDR3: CASSMFGSTNSPLHF. CDR3 nucleotides: TGTGCCAGTAGTATGTTTGGTTCTACTAATTCACCCCTCCACTTT.

This clonotype was detected many times. The chain recombines TRBV20-1 with TRBJ2-3; D is undetermined. Trimming removed 5 bases at V and 0 bases at J, with 12 bases between. The CDR3 spans 14 residues. CDR1 and CDR2 from the germline V gene are DFQATT and SNEGSKA (reference sequence). The CDR3: CSALGTSSTDTQYF. For the CDR3, the DNA is TGCAGTGCTCTTGGTACATCTAGCACAGATACGCAGTATTTT.

This clonotype showed up many times. The chain joins TRBV10-2 to TRBJ1-1; D remains ambiguous. Germline-derived CDR1 and CDR2 are WSHSY and SAAADI. The V end lost 10 bases, the J end lost 7 bases, and 13 bases lay between the germline ends. The CDR3 length is 11 residues. CDR3 nucleotides: TGCGCCATTCAAGCAGACGGTGAAGCTTTCTTT. Its translation is CAIQADGEAFF.

This clonotype was detected many times. The J gene is TRBJ2-5, the V gene TRBV9; possibly TRBD1 for D (5 bases). Germline loops: CDR1 SGDLS, CDR2 YYNGEE. Trimming stripped 3 bases from V and 2 bases from J, with 8 bases between. This CDR3 is 13 amino acids long. Written as DNA, the CDR3 is TGTGCCAGCAGCGGACAGATTCAAGAGACCCAGTACTTC. Protein product: CASSGQIQETQYF.

The chain combines TRBV6-1 with TRBJ2-3; D may be TRBD1 or TRBD2 (6 bases each). This CDR3 has 17 amino acids. Looked up from germline, CDR1 is MNHNS and CDR2 is SASEGT. V was clipped by 7 bases and J by 5 bases, with 25 bases between them. For the CDR3, the DNA is TGTGCCAGCATCAGACGTTCGTTCGGGGGCATTCTAGATACGCAGTATTTT. Its protein product is CASIRRSFGGILDTQYF.

This clonotype was recorded many times. V gene TRBV20-1 combines with J gene TRBJ1-1, with D possibly matching TRBD1 (6 bases). V was trimmed by 0 bases and J by 1 base, leaving 12 bases between them. The CDR3 runs 15 residues. The germline CDR1 and CDR2 sequences are DFQATT and SNEGSKA (reference sequence). The CDR3 region has the DNA TGCAGTGCTAGAGATAATAGGGGGGCGAACACTGAAGCTTTCTTT. Its protein is CSARDNRGANTEAFF.

The chain links TRBV11-3 to TRBJ2-1, with 11 bases lining up with TRBD2. V shed 6 bases, J shed 2 bases, and the junction held 6 bases outside the gene matches. The CDR3 spans 16 residues. Germline V gene lookup returns CDR1 SGHNT and CDR2 YENEEA. The CDR3 reads CASSLAGGEPYNEQFF. CDR3 sequence (DNA): TGTGCCAGCAGTCTAGCGGGAGGAGAGCCCTACAATGAGCAGTTCTTC.

This clonotype was picked up many times. The chain uses TRBV20-1 and TRBJ2-5; 9 positions agree with TRBD1. Germline CDR1 reads DFQATT; CDR2 reads SNEGSKA (reference sequence). The CDR3 sequence is 16 residues long. V was clipped by 6 bases and J by 2 bases; unmatched bases: 13. For the CDR3, the DNA is TGCAGTGCCACACCGTCGACAGGGGGACTTCAAGAGACCCAGTACTTC. This gives the protein CSATPSTGGLQETQYF.

This clonotype was counted only a few times. V gene TRBV14 combines with J gene TRBJ2-3; possibly TRBD2 for D (5 bases). CDR1 is SGHDN, CDR2 FVKESK, per germline. This CDR3 is 16 amino acids long. V dropped 1 base and J dropped 2 bases, with 13 bases sitting between them. The CDR3: CASSQGTRFPTDTQYF. CDR3 DNA sequence: TGTGCCAGCAGCCAAGGGACTCGCTTTCCCACAGATACGCAGTATTTT.

This clonotype was recorded at least ten times. This sequence joins TRBV6-1 and TRBJ1-2; D is undetermined. The V end lost 7 bases, the J end lost 4 bases, and 16 bases lay between the germline ends. Per germline, CDR1 MNHNS and CDR2 SASEGT. The CDR3 is made up of 14 amino acids. The CDR3 region has the DNA TGTGCCAGCACGGCGGCCTGGAGTATCTATGGCTACACCTTC. This sequence encodes CASTAAWSIYGYTF.

This chain connects TRBV28 to TRBJ2-5; 12 bases fit TRBD2. Germline CDR1 and CDR2: MDHEN and SYDVKM. With V trimmed by 5 bases and J by 4 bases, 8 bases remained unmatched. The CDR3 consists of 16 residues. CDR3 in DNA: TGTGCCAGCAGTCCTGGACTAGCGGGGCCGCCAGAGACCCAGTACTTC. Its protein is CASSPGLAGPPETQYF.